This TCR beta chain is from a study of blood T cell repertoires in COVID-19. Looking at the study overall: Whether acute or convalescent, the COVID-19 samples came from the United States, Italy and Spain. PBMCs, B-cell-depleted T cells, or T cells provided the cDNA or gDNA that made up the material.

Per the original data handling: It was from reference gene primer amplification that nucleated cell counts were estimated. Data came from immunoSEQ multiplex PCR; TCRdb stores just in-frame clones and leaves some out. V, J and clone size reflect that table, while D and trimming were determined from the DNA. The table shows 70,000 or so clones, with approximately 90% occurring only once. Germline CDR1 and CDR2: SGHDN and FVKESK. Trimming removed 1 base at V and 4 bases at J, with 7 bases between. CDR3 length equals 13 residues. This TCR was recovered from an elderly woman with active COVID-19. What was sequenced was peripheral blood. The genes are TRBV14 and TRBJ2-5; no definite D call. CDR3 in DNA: TGTGCCAGCAGCCAAGCAGGTGTAGAGACCCAGTACTTC. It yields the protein CASSQAGVETQYF.